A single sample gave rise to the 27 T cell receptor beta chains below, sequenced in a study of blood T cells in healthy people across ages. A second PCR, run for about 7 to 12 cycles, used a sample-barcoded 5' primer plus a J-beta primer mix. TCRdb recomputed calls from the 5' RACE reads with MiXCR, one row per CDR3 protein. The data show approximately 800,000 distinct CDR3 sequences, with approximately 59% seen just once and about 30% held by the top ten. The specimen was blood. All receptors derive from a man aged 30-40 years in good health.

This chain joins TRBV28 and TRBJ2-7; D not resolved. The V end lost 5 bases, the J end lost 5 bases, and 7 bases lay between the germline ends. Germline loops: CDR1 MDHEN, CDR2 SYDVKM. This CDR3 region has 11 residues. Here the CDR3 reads CASSTFNEQYF. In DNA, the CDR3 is TGTGCCAGCAGTACTTTCAACGAGCAGTACTTC.

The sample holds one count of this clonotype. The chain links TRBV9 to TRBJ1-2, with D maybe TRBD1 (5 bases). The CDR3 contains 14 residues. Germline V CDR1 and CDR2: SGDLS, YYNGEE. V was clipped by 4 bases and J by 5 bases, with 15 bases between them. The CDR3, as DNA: TGTGCCAGCAGCATGCAGGGCCCCGGGTATGGCTACACCTTC. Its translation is CASSMQGPGYGYTF. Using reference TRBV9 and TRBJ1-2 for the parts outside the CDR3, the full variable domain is DSGVTQTPKHLITATGQRVTLRCSPRSGDLSVYWYQQSLDQGLQFLIQYYNGEERAKGNILERFSAQQFPDLHSELNLSSLELGDSALYFCASSMQGPGYGYTFGSGTRLTVV.

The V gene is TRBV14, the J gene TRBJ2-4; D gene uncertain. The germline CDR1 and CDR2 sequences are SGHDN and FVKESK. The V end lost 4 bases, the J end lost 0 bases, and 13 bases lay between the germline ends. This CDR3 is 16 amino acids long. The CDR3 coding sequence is TGTGCCAGCAGCCCGAGCAGAAAAATAGCCAAAAACATTCAGTACTTC. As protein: CASSPSRKIAKNIQYF.

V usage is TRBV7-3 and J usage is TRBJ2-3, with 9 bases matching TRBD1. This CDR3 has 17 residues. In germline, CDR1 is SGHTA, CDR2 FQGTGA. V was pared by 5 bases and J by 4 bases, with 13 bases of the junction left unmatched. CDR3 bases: TGTGCCAGCAGCCCCACCGACAGGGGGTTTTTGGCAGATACGCAGTATTTT. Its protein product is CASSPTDRGFLADTQYF.

The chain's CDR3 is CASSFGTTGSGTQYF. The CDR3 DNA sequence: TGTGCCAGCAGCTTTGGGACCACGGGGAGCGGGACCCAGTACTTC. The rearrangement uses TRBV7-9 and TRBJ2-5, with D perhaps matching TRBD1 or TRBD2 (5 bases each). Trimming left V 3 bases short and J 7 bases short, with 18 bases between. Per germline, CDR1 SEHNR and CDR2 FQNEAQ (reference sequence). CDR3 length equals 15 residues. Using reference TRBV7-9 and TRBJ2-5 for the parts outside the CDR3, the full variable domain is DTGVSQNPRHKITKRGQNVTFRCDPISEHNRLYWYRQTLGQGPEFLTYFQNEAQLEKSRLLSDRFSAERPKGSFSTLEIQRTEQGDSAMYLCASSFGTTGSGTQYFGPGTRLLVL.

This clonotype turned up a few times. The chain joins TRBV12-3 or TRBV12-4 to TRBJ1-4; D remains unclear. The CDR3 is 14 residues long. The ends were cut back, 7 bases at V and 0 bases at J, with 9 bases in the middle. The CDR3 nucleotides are TGTGCCAGCACCGGCGATGCAACTAATGAAAAACTGTTTTTT. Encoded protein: CASTGDATNEKLFF.

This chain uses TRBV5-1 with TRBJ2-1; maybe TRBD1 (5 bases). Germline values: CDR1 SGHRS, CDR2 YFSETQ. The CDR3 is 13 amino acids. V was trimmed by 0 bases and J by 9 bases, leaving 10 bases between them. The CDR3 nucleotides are TGCGCCAGCAGCTTGGCAGGGAATGGTGAGCAGTTCTTC. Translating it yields CASSLAGNGEQFF.

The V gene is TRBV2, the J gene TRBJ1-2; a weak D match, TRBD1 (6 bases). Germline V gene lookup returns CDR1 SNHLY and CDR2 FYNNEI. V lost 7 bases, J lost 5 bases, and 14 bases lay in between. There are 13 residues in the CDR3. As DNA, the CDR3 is TGTGCCAGCACCTCAGGTACAGGGTATGGCTACACCTTC. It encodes CASTSGTGYGYTF.

CDR3 nucleotides: TGTGCCAGCAGTCGCCTGACAGGGGTTGACAATGAGCAGTTCTTC. This gives the protein CASSRLTGVDNEQFF. The chain couples TRBV6-2 or TRBV6-3 to TRBJ2-1; 8 positions agree with TRBD1. Germline trimming cut 5 bases from V and 5 bases from J; bases unmatched to any gene: 8. The V gene's germline CDR1 is MNHEY and CDR2 SVGEGT. This CDR3 contains 15 residues.

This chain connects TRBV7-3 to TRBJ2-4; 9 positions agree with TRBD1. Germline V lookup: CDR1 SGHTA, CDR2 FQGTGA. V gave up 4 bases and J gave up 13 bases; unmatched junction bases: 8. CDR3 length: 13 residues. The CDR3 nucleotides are TGTGCCAGCAGCTACTCCGGGACAGGGAAGCAGTACTTC. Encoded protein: CASSYSGTGKQYF.

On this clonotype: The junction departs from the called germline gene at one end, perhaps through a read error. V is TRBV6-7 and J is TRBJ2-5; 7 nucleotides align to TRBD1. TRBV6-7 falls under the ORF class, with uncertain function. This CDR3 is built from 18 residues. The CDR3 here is CASSYPGIYTGDQETQNF. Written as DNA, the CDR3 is TGTGCCAGCAGTTACCCGGGCATATATACAGGGGACCAAGAGACCCAGAACTTC.

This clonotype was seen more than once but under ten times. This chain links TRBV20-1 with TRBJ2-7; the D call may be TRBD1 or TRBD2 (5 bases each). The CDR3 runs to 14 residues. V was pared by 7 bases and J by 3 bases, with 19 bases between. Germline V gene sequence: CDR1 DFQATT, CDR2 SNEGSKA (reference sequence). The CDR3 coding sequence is TGCAGTGTGTCCCCCTGGGACGTTGGCTACGAGCAGTACTTC. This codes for CSVSPWDVGYEQYF.

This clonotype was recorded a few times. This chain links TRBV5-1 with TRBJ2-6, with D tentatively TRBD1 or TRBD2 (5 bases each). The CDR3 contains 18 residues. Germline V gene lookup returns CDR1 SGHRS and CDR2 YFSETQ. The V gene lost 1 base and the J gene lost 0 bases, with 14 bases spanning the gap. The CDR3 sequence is CASSLLIGAVSGANVLTF. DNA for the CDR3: TGCGCCAGCAGCTTGTTGATCGGGGCCGTCTCTGGGGCCAACGTCCTGACTTTC.

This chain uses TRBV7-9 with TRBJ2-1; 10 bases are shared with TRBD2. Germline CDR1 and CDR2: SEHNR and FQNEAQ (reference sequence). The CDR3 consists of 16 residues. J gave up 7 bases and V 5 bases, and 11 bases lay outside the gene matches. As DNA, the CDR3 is TGTGCCAGCAGCCAGAGACTAGCGGGTTCCCTTAATGAGCAGTTCTTC. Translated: CASSQRLAGSLNEQFF.

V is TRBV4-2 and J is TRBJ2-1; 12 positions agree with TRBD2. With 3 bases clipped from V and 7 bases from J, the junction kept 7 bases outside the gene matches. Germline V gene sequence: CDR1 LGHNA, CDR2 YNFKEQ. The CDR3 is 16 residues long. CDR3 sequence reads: CASSQDSSGGANEQFF. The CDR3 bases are TGTGCCAGCAGCCAGGACTCTAGCGGGGGGGCAAATGAGCAGTTCTTC.

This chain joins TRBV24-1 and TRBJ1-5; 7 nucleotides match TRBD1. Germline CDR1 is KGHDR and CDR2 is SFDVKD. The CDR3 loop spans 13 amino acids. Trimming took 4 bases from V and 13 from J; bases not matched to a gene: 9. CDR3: CATSDPWQGGQHF. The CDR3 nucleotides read TGTGCCACCAGTGACCCCTGGCAGGGGGGACAGCATTTT.

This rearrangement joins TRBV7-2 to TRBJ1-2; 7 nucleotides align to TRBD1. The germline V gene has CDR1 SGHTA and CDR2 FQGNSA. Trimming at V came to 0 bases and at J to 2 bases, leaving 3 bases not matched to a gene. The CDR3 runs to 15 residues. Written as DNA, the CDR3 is TGTGCCAGCAGCTTAGCGACAGGGAGGAACTATGGCTACACCTTC. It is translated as CASSLATGRNYGYTF.

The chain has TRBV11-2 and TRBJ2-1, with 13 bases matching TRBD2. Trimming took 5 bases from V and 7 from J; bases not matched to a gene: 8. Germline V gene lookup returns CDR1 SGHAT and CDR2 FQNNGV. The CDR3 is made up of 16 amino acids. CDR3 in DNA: TGTGCCAGCAGCACCACTAGCGGGGGGGCCTGGAATGAGCAGTTCTTC. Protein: CASSTTSGGAWNEQFF.

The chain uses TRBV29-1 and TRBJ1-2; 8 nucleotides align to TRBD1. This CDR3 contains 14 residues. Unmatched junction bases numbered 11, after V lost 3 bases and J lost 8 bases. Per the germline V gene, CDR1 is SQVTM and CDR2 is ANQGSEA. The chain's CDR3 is CSVDNEDRGKGYTF. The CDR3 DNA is TGCAGCGTTGATAACGAAGACAGGGGAAAAGGCTACACCTTC.

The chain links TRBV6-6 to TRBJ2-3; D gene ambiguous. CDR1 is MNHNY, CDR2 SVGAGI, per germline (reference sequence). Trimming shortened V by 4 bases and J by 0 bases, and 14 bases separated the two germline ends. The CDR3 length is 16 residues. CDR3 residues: CASSSYRSTSTDTQYF. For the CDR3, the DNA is TGTGCCAGCAGTTCATACAGAAGTACTAGCACAGATACGCAGTATTTT.

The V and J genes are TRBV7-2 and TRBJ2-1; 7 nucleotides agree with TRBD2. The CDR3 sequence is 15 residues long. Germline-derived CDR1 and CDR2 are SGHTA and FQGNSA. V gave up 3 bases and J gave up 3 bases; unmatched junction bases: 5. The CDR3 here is CASSLGGSNYNEQFF. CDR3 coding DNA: TGTGCCAGCAGCTTGGGCGGGAGTAACTACAATGAGCAGTTCTTC.

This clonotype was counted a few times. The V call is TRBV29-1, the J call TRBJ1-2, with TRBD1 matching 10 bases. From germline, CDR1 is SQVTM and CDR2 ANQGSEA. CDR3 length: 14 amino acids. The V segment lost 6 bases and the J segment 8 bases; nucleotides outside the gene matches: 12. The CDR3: CSVLPTGGPGGYTF. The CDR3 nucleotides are TGCAGCGTCCTACCGACAGGGGGCCCAGGAGGCTACACCTTC.

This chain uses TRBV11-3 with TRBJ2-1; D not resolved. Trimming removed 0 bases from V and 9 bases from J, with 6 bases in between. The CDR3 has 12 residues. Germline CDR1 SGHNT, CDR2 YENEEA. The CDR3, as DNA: TGTGCCAGCAGCTTAGATCGAGGTGAGCAGTTCTTC. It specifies CASSLDRGEQFF.

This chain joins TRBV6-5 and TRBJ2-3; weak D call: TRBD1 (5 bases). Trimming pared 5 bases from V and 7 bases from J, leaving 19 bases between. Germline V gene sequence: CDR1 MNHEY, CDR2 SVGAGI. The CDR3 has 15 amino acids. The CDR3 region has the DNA TGTGCCAGCAGTACGCAAAAGAAGGGGCAATATACGCAGTATTTT. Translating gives CASSTQKKGQYTQYF.

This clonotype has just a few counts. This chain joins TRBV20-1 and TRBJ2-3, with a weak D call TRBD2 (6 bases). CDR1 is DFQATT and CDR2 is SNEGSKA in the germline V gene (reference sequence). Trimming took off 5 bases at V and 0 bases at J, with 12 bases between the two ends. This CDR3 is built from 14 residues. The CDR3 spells CSARDFSSTDTQYF. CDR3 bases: TGCAGTGCTCGGGACTTTTCTAGCACAGATACGCAGTATTTT.

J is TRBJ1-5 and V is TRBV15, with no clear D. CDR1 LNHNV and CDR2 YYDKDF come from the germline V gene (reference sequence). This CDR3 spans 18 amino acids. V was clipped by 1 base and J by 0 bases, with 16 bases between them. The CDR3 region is CATSRGEITTYSNQPQHF. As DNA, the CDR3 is TGTGCCACCAGCAGAGGTGAGATAACAACTTATAGCAATCAGCCCCAGCATTTT.

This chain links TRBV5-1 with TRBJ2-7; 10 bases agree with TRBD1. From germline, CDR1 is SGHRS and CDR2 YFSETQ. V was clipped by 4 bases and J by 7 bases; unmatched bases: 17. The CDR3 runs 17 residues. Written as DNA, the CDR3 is TGCGCCAGCAGCGTGGGCCCGAGGACAGGGGGAATCGATGAGCAGTACTTC. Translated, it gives CASSVGPRTGGIDEQYF.